The 8 T cell receptor beta chains in this list originate from one sample, sequenced in a study of OX40 agonist ivuxolimab in advanced cancers. Sequencing was performed with immunoSEQ multiplex PCR; in TCRdb, only in-frame clones are kept and a portion is missing. This sample carries 20,000 to 25,000 clones, around 78% of them seen once, and the ten largest clones take 45% to 55%. This specimen was CD4+ or CD8+ T cells sorted from blood, taken in a trial of the OX40 agonist ivuxolimab. The origin of the receptors is an adult with an advanced solid tumor such as melanoma, head and neck, liver or kidney cancer.

The rearrangement joins TRBV7-9 to TRBJ2-2; D possibly corresponds to TRBD2 (5 bases). The CDR3 length is 16 residues. CDR1 SEHNR and CDR2 FQNEAQ come from the germline V gene (reference sequence). Trimming stripped 5 bases from V and 4 bases from J, with 17 bases between. As DNA, the CDR3 is TGTGCCAGCAGCCCTTCTTGGGGAGTATTCACCGGGGAGCTGTTTTTT. Protein sequence: CASSPSWGVFTGELFF.

The chain has TRBV15 and TRBJ2-3, with TRBD2 as a possible D gene (6 bases). This CDR3 region has 16 residues. Trimming took 3 bases from V and 2 from J, leaving 15 bases between them. CDR1 is LNHNV and CDR2 is YYDKDF in the germline V gene (reference sequence). CDR3: CATSSISGGFTDTQYF. The CDR3 DNA sequence: TGTGCCACCAGCAGCATTAGCGGAGGGTTCACAGATACGCAGTATTTT.

The chain carries TRBV27 and TRBJ2-7; the D gene could be TRBD1 or TRBD2 (5 bases each). V dropped 0 bases and J dropped 2 bases, with 14 bases sitting between them. Germline V gives CDR1 MNHEY, CDR2 SMNVEV (reference sequence). The CDR3 sequence is 16 residues long. CDR3 DNA sequence: TGTGCCAGCAGTTTATCCCGTGGGACGGTTGCCTACGAGCAGTACTTC. This codes for CASSLSRGTVAYEQYF.

This rearrangement joins TRBV5-6 to TRBJ1-2; weak D call: TRBD1 (5 bases). Trimming removed 0 bases from V and 6 bases from J, with 15 bases in between. The CDR3 has 15 residues. Germline assignment: CDR1 SGHDT and CDR2 YYEEEE. CDR3 bases: TGTGCCAGCAGCTTGGATCTGGCCAGGGAAGATGGCTACACCTTC. Amino acids: CASSLDLAREDGYTF.

This CDR3 reads CASSLSDSANQPQHF. DNA for the CDR3: TGCGCCAGCAGCCTTTCGGACAGCGCAAATCAGCCCCAGCATTTT. V is TRBV4-1 and J is TRBJ1-5; possibly TRBD1 for D (6 bases). The CDR3 loop spans 15 amino acids. V was shortened by 4 bases and J by 4 bases, with 14 bases between the two germline ends. CDR1 and CDR2 (germline): MGHRA, YSYEKL.

This chain joins TRBV28 and TRBJ2-5, with D possibly TRBD1 on 7 matching bases. This CDR3 has 16 residues. From germline, CDR1 is MDHEN and CDR2 SYDVKM. Trimming took 6 bases from V and 6 from J, leaving 23 bases between them. Here the CDR3 DNA reads TGTGCCAGCAGGGGGGGCCGGGACAGCTCCATGAAGACCCAGTACTTC. This gives the protein CASRGGRDSSMKTQYF.

The J gene is TRBJ2-2, the V gene TRBV11-2; D gene unclear. V dropped 4 bases and J dropped 7 bases, with 10 bases sitting between them. The CDR3 consists of 13 residues. Germline V gene sequence: CDR1 SGHAT, CDR2 FQNNGV. The DNA of the CDR3 is TGTGCCAGCAGCTCGAATTTCCGCGGGGAGCTGTTTTTT. As protein: CASSSNFRGELFF.

This chain joins TRBV9 and TRBJ2-2; unclear D gene. V gave up 0 bases and J gave up 5 bases, with 5 bases separating them. This CDR3 spans 13 amino acids. Germline V gives CDR1 SGDLS, CDR2 YYNGEE. The CDR3 coding sequence is TGTGCCAGCAGCGTAGGGGGTACCGGGGAGCTGTTTTTT. Translating it yields CASSVGGTGELFF.